This entry lists 24 T cell receptor beta chains sequenced from one sample in a study of T cells in narcolepsy. Repertoires were generated with immunoSEQ multiplex PCR, while TCRdb's copy carries only in-frame clones and drops some. The sample consists of approximately 25,000 clones, just under 85% of them appearing once. Sample: CD45RA- memory CD4+ T cells from PBMCs. These receptors originate from a human donor with narcolepsy.

The chain recombines TRBV7-9 with TRBJ2-3; D is uncertain. Per germline, CDR1 SEHNR and CDR2 FQNEAQ (reference sequence). Trimming removed 4 bases at V and 0 bases at J, with 20 bases between. The length of the CDR3 is 18 residues. CDR3 nucleotides: TGTGCCAGCAGCTGGTCCCTAAAAATTGACCCTAGCACAGATACGCAGTATTTT. Protein: CASSWSLKIDPSTDTQYF.

This sequence joins TRBV6-6 and TRBJ2-1; no firm D call. Germline V gene data show CDR1 as MNHNY and CDR2 as SVGAGI (reference sequence). The V end lost 2 bases, the J end lost 6 bases, and 11 bases lay between the germline ends. This CDR3 spans 14 amino acids. For the CDR3, the DNA is TGTGCCAGCAGTTACACGGGCGGTGTCAATGAGCAGTTCTTC. It codes for CASSYTGGVNEQFF.

The V gene is TRBV23-1, the J gene TRBJ1-3; 7 positions agree with TRBD1. TRBV23-1 is assigned to the ORF class and has an uncertain function. The junction had 5 bases not matched to a gene; V was cut back by 3 bases and J by 0 bases. This CDR3 is built from 16 residues. CDR3 sequence: CASSHAGQDSGNTIYF. The CDR3 nucleotides are TGCGCCAGCAGTCACGCCGGACAGGACTCTGGAAACACCATATATTTT.

V is TRBV29-1 and J is TRBJ1-2; 8 positions match TRBD1. Trimming at V came to 7 bases and at J to 8 bases, leaving 6 bases not matched to a gene. CDR3 length: 11 amino acids. From germline, CDR1 is SQVTM and CDR2 ANQGSEA. The CDR3 bases are TGCAGCGCTGACAGGGGCTGGGGCTACACCTTC. Its protein is CSADRGWGYTF.

A single count supports this clone. CDR3 sequence reads: CASSARDRATYEQYF. In nucleotides, the CDR3 is TGTGCCAGCAGCGCTCGGGACAGGGCTACCTACGAGCAGTACTTC. V and J are TRBV9 and TRBJ2-7; 9 nucleotides match TRBD1. V was pared by 3 bases and J by 2 bases, with 6 bases of the junction left unmatched. The CDR3 is 15 amino acids. Germline V gene sequence: CDR1 SGDLS, CDR2 YYNGEE.

This clone was recorded a few times. The rearrangement uses TRBV7-9 and TRBJ2-1, with TRBD2 matching 7 bases. The CDR3 loop spans 15 amino acids. CDR1 and CDR2 from the germline V gene are SEHNR and FQNEAQ (reference sequence). V lost 1 base and J lost 4; bases outside the gene matches: 4. The CDR3 nucleotides read TGTGCCAGCAGCTTAGACGGGGGGTCATACAATGAGCAGTTCTTC. As protein: CASSLDGGSYNEQFF.

The chain couples TRBV19 to TRBJ2-7; D is unresolved. The length of the CDR3 is 12 residues. Trimming cost V 6 bases and J 7 bases, with 13 bases left between them. Germline-derived CDR1 and CDR2 are LNHDA and SQIVND (reference sequence). CDR3 nucleotides: TGTGCCAGTAGCCTTGGGCAGGATGAGCAGTACTTC. It yields the protein CASSLGQDEQYF.

The chain combines TRBV4-2 with TRBJ1-2; no clear D. CDR1 is LGHNA, CDR2 YNFKEQ, per germline. Trimming shortened V by 1 base and J by 3 bases, and 12 bases separated the two germline ends. This CDR3 is built from 15 residues. CDR3 protein: CASSQGWRDDYGYTF. CDR3 DNA: TGTGCCAGCAGCCAAGGGTGGAGGGATGACTATGGCTACACCTTC.

This clone was picked up one time. The chain employs TRBV7-9 and TRBJ1-5, with TRBD1 matching over 7 bases. Germline V CDR1 and CDR2: SEHNR, FQNEAQ (reference sequence). The CDR3 is 15 amino acids. V lost 0 bases to trimming and J lost 4 bases; unmatched junction nucleotides: 3. CDR3 sequence reads: CASSLAGGANQPQHF. CDR3 coding DNA: TGTGCCAGCAGCTTAGCAGGGGGCGCGAATCAGCCCCAGCATTTT. The complete variable domain, with remaining parts taken from reference TRBV7-9 and TRBJ1-5, reads DTGVSQNPRHKITKRGQNVTFRCDPISEHNRLYWYRQTLGQGPEFLTYFQNEAQLEKSRLLSDRFSAERPKGSFSTLEIQRTEQGDSAMYLCASSLAGGANQPQHFGDGTRLSIL.

This chain uses TRBV10-2 with TRBJ1-1; no clear D. The CDR3 totals 15 residues. CDR1 is WSHSY and CDR2 is SAAADI in the germline V gene. V lost 0 bases and J 1 base, leaving 9 bases between the germline ends. CDR3 in amino acids: CASSESGSQNTEAFF. Written as DNA, the CDR3 is TGCGCCAGCAGTGAGTCAGGCAGCCAGAACACTGAAGCTTTCTTT.

V usage is TRBV6-6 and J usage is TRBJ2-3; D remains unclear. The germline V gene has CDR1 MNHNY and CDR2 SVGAGI (reference sequence). The CDR3 is made up of 12 amino acids. Trimming removed 5 bases at V and 6 bases at J, with 9 bases between. The CDR3 DNA reads TGTGCCAGCAGTCCCATCAAGGATACGCAGTATTTT. It is translated as CASSPIKDTQYF.

The rearrangement uses TRBV28 and TRBJ1-1; 7 bases are a match to TRBD1. The length of the CDR3 is 14 residues. The ends lost 6 bases at V and 3 bases at J; junction bases unmatched: 7. CDR1 is MDHEN and CDR2 is SYDVKM in the germline V gene. The CDR3 nucleotides are TGTGCCAGCAGAGCCGACAGGGCTGACACTGAAGCTTTCTTT. Translated, it gives CASRADRADTEAFF.

This clone has a single count. The V gene is TRBV4-3, the J gene TRBJ2-3; TRBD2 agrees at 7 bases. CDR1 is LGHNA and CDR2 is YSLEER in the germline V gene. The V gene end was trimmed by 0 bases and the J gene end by 4 bases; junction bases not matched to a gene: 10. The CDR3 is 17 amino acids. CDR3 nucleotides: TGCGCCAGCAGCCAAGATTCGGGCGGGAGCGGAGCAGATACGCAGTATTTT. Its translation: CASSQDSGGSGADTQYF.

This clone was detected only a few times. V gene TRBV7-9 combines with J gene TRBJ2-2; 12 bases are a match to TRBD2. CDR1 and CDR2 from the germline V gene are SEHNR and FQNEAQ (reference sequence). J lost 5 bases, V lost 3 bases, and 7 bases had no gene match. The length of the CDR3 is 17 residues. CDR3 coding DNA: TGTGCCAGCAGCTTGACTAGCGGGAGATTAAGAACCGGGGAGCTGTTTTTT. This codes for CASSLTSGRLRTGELFF.

The V and J genes are TRBV29-1 and TRBJ1-5; D unclear. V lost 7 bases, J lost 5 bases, and 15 bases lay in between. The V gene's germline CDR1 is SQVTM and CDR2 ANQGSEA. CDR3 length: 13 residues. The CDR3 region has the DNA TGCAGCGCCAGTGGGAGAATGGATCAGCCCCAGCATTTT. It codes for CSASGRMDQPQHF.

The chain combines TRBV11-2 with TRBJ2-1; D is unresolved. V lost 1 base, J lost 4 bases, and 8 bases lay in between. Germline CDR1 SGHAT, CDR2 FQNNGV. The CDR3 length is 14 residues. The CDR3 DNA reads TGTGCCAGCAGCTTAGGGCTCGGGTACAATGAGCAGTTCTTC. Its translation is CASSLGLGYNEQFF.

The chain couples TRBV19 to TRBJ2-1; maybe TRBD2 (6 bases). Germline values: CDR1 LNHDA, CDR2 SQIVND (reference sequence). The V and J ends lost 7 bases and 7 bases respectively, with 26 bases between them. The CDR3 extends over 17 amino acids. The CDR3 sequence is CASNHRAGGVGKNEQFF. The CDR3 DNA is TGTGCCAGTAATCACCGAGCCGGGGGAGTGGGCAAAAATGAGCAGTTCTTC. Using reference TRBV19 and TRBJ2-1 for the parts outside the CDR3, the full variable domain is DGGITQSPKYLFRKEGQNVTLSCEQNLNHDAMYWYRQDPGQGLRLIYYSQIVNDFQKGDIAEGYSVSREKKESFPLTVTSAQKNPTAFYLCASNHRAGGVGKNEQFFGPGTRLTVL.

CDR3: CASRGRRETQYF. CDR3 nucleotide sequence: TGTGCCAGCAGGGGACGCAGGGAGACCCAGTACTTC. J is TRBJ2-5 and V is TRBV28; either TRBD1 or TRBD2 may fit D (5 bases each). Per the germline V gene, CDR1 is MDHEN and CDR2 is SYDVKM. The CDR3 has 12 residues. Trimming removed 6 bases at V and 5 bases at J, with 10 bases between.

V and J are TRBV5-6 and TRBJ1-1, with 12 bases aligning to TRBD1. CDR3 length equals 14 residues. V trimming: 7 bases; J trimming: 4 bases; junction bases outside the gene matches: 5. Per germline, CDR1 SGHDT and CDR2 YYEEEE. The CDR3 loop reads CASGGQGAGTEAFF. The CDR3 DNA follows: TGTGCCAGCGGGGGACAGGGGGCGGGCACTGAAGCTTTCTTT.

The chain links TRBV7-2 to TRBJ1-5; D is undetermined. CDR1 SGHTA and CDR2 FQGNSA come from the germline V gene. CDR3 length: 13 amino acids. V was cut by 3 bases and J by 5 bases, with 8 bases left in between. CDR3 loop: CASSFGGDQPQHF. The CDR3 DNA is TGTGCCAGCAGCTTCGGCGGGGATCAGCCCCAGCATTTT.

The rearrangement joins TRBV18 to TRBJ2-6; D gene ambiguous. Germline values: CDR1 KGHSH, CDR2 LQKENI. V lost 3 bases and J 1 base, leaving 10 bases between the germline ends. The CDR3 loop spans 16 amino acids. The CDR3 loop is CASSPRVYSGANVLTF. The CDR3 region has the DNA TGTGCCAGCTCACCCCGGGTGTATTCTGGGGCCAACGTCCTGACTTTC.

This chain uses TRBV7-8 with TRBJ2-1; D gene unclear. CDR3 length equals 13 residues. Trimming pared 5 bases from V and 5 bases from J, leaving 10 bases between. Germline V lookup: CDR1 SGHVS, CDR2 FQNEAQ. The CDR3 sequence is CASSLTWDNEQFF. In DNA form, the CDR3 reads TGTGCCAGCAGCCTCACTTGGGACAATGAGCAGTTCTTC.

The chain has TRBV7-9 and TRBJ1-1; D call uncertain. V lost 1 base and J 5 bases, leaving 14 bases between the germline ends. The CDR3 runs 15 residues. The germline gives CDR1 SEHNR, CDR2 FQNEAQ (reference sequence). CDR3 bases: TGTGCCAGCAGCTTAGTAGGGTCTCGGGGAACTGAAGCTTTCTTT. Protein sequence: CASSLVGSRGTEAFF.

The chain is built from TRBV14 and TRBJ1-1; 7 bases match TRBD1. V shed 2 bases, J shed 1 base, and the junction held 4 bases outside the gene matches. Germline CDR1 is SGHDN and CDR2 is FVKESK. CDR3 length: 15 amino acids. The CDR3 loop is CASSQPGQWNTEAFF. The CDR3 nucleotides read TGTGCCAGCAGCCAACCGGGACAGTGGAACACTGAAGCTTTCTTT.